The 21 T cell receptor beta chains presented below share a single source sample, sequenced in a study of CD4+ T cells in melanoma. The table came from immunoSEQ multiplex PCR; TCRdb's copy has only in-frame clones and leaves some out. The sample shows 9,500 to 13,000 clones, 65% to 70% of them seen only once. The sequencing sample was made of cells from a culture (not recorded whether cultured in vitro). These receptors all stem from a human donor with melanoma.

The rearrangement uses TRBV7-2 and TRBJ1-6; D is perhaps TRBD1 (5 bases). V lost 5 bases to trimming and J lost 9 bases, with 20 bases between them. Germline lookup yields CDR1 SGHTA and CDR2 FQGNSA. This CDR3 region has 16 residues. CDR3 nucleotides: TGTGCCAGCAGCCTAGGCGCGACAGTTACGGGTTCACCCCTCCACTTT. Its translation is CASSLGATVTGSPLHF.

The J gene is TRBJ2-3, the V gene TRBV5-1; TRBD2 agrees at 7 bases. CDR1 and CDR2 (germline): SGHRS, YFSETQ. The V gene end was trimmed by 7 bases and the J gene end by 6 bases; junction bases not matched to a gene: 11. CDR3 length equals 14 residues. The CDR3 coding sequence is TGCGCCAGCGATAGCGGGTATACTTCGGATACGCAGTATTTT. The encoded protein is CASDSGYTSDTQYF.

This clone has only a few counts. The genes are TRBV10-3 and TRBJ1-1; the D is unclear. CDR1 and CDR2 from the germline V gene are ENHRY and SYGVKD. V dropped 4 bases and J dropped 1 base, with 7 bases sitting between them. The length of the CDR3 is 13 residues. The CDR3 sequence: CAISATANTEAFF. CDR3 nucleotides: TGTGCCATCAGTGCTACAGCGAACACTGAAGCTTTCTTT.

A single count supports this clone. This chain links TRBV7-7 with TRBJ2-2; tentatively, D is TRBD1 (6 bases). Germline CDR1 is SSHAT and CDR2 is FNYEAQ (reference sequence). CDR3 length: 15 amino acids. V was clipped by 5 bases and J by 2 bases, with 12 bases between them. The chain's CDR3 is CASSPRGYNTGELFF. In DNA, the CDR3 is TGTGCCAGCAGCCCCAGGGGCTATAACACCGGGGAGCTGTTTTTT.

Of note for this clone: At one boundary the junction diverges from the germline segment, which might be a read error. The chain joins TRBV5-5 to TRBJ2-7; D ambiguous. Germline assignment: CDR1 SGHKS and CDR2 YYEKEE (reference sequence). This CDR3 has 15 amino acids. CDR3 protein: CASSQDPGGTYEQYF. CDR3 in DNA: TGCGCCAGCAGCCAAGATCCGGGCGGAACCTACGAGCAGTACTTC.

This chain joins TRBV5-6 and TRBJ1-2; 9 bases fit TRBD1. Unmatched junction bases numbered 18, after V lost 4 bases and J lost 5 bases. Germline V lookup: CDR1 SGHDT, CDR2 YYEEEE. The CDR3 covers 18 residues. CDR3 DNA sequence: TGTGCCAGCAGCCGAAGACACTCGGGACAGGGTCGTCGGTATGGCTACACCTTC. It is translated as CASSRRHSGQGRRYGYTF.

The V call is TRBV7-8, the J call TRBJ1-2; D is possibly TRBD1 (5 bases). The CDR3 runs to 14 residues. In germline, CDR1 is SGHVS, CDR2 FQNEAQ. Trimming took off 4 bases at V and 8 bases at J, with 17 bases between the two ends. CDR3 in amino acids: CASSSRDGHSGYTF. In DNA form, the CDR3 reads TGTGCCAGCAGCTCTCGAGATGGACACAGCGGCTACACCTTC.

This clone was recorded a few times. The genes are TRBV11-2 and TRBJ2-7; D is unclear. The CDR3 runs 11 residues. In germline, CDR1 is SGHAT, CDR2 FQNNGV. Between the trimmed V and J ends, which lost 5 bases and 6 bases, there was a span of 8 bases. The CDR3 loop is CASSSHFEQYF. Here the CDR3 DNA reads TGTGCCAGCAGCAGTCACTTCGAGCAGTACTTC.

J is TRBJ1-2 and V is TRBV2, with 9 bases matching TRBD1. This CDR3 contains 13 residues. V gave up 8 bases and J gave up 4 bases; unmatched junction bases: 5. CDR1 is SNHLY and CDR2 is FYNNEI in the germline V gene. DNA of the CDR3: TGTGCCAGCCCGGGGGGACAGGGCTATGGCTACACCTTC. Translating it yields CASPGGQGYGYTF.

This clone appeared once. This chain uses TRBV12-5 with TRBJ1-2; 7 bases are shared with TRBD1. V gave up 6 bases and J gave up 3 bases; unmatched junction bases: 10. This CDR3 is built from 15 residues. Germline loops: CDR1 LGHNT, CDR2 FRNRAP. The CDR3 sequence is CASGRRTGADYGYTF. The DNA of the CDR3 is TGTGCTAGTGGGCGTCGGACAGGCGCTGACTATGGCTACACCTTC.

This CDR3 is CATSREVGETNTGELFF. For the CDR3, the DNA is TGTGCCACCAGCAGGGAGGTAGGGGAGACGAACACCGGGGAGCTGTTTTTT. The chain joins TRBV15 to TRBJ2-2, with D tentatively TRBD1 or TRBD2 (5 bases each). Trimming pared 3 bases from V and 0 bases from J, leaving 14 bases between. The germline V gene encodes CDR1 LNHNV and CDR2 YYDKDF (reference sequence). This CDR3 comprises 17 residues.

The gene calls are TRBV7-2 and TRBJ2-1, with TRBD2 identical over 11 bases. The germline gives CDR1 SGHTA, CDR2 FQGNSA. There are 15 residues in the CDR3. The junction had 4 bases not matched to a gene; V was cut back by 4 bases and J by 5 bases. The CDR3 region has the DNA TGTGCCAGCAGCTGGACTAGCGGGCTGAACAATGAGCAGTTCTTC. This codes for CASSWTSGLNNEQFF.

This clone was seen once. The chain carries TRBV25-1 and TRBJ2-7, with D tentatively TRBD1 or TRBD2 (6 bases each). The CDR3 has 15 residues. Looked up from germline, CDR1 is MGHDK and CDR2 is SYGVNS. The ends were cut back, 5 bases at V and 5 bases at J, with 19 bases in the middle. The CDR3: CASSPDWGAGNEQYF. CDR3 bases: TGTGCCAGCAGTCCCGACTGGGGGGCCGGCAACGAGCAGTACTTC.

V gene TRBV30 combines with J gene TRBJ2-5, with D perhaps TRBD1 (6 bases). Germline assignment: CDR1 GTSNPN and CDR2 SVGIG (reference sequence). CDR3 length: 15 amino acids. V lost 2 bases and J 1 base, leaving 14 bases between the germline ends. The DNA of the CDR3 is TGTGCCTGGAGTAGGGGGAAGGGCTCCCAAGAGACCCAGTACTTC. Amino acids: CAWSRGKGSQETQYF. The full variable domain, with the rest looked up from reference TRBV30 and TRBJ2-5, is SQTIHQWPATLVQPVGSPLSLECTVEGTSNPNLYWYRQAAGRGLQLLFYSVGIGQISSEVPQNLSASRPQDRQFILSSKKLLLSDSGFYLCAWSRGKGSQETQYFGPGTRLLVL.

The chain employs TRBV5-8 and TRBJ2-1, with 13 bases that match TRBD2. In germline, CDR1 is SGHTS, CDR2 YDEGEE. J gave up 7 bases and V 5 bases, and 15 bases lay outside the gene matches. The CDR3 is 18 amino acids. For the CDR3, the DNA is TGTGCCAGCAGTACCCAACGGACTAGCGGGGGCCTACTTAATGAGCAGTTCTTC. Its protein is CASSTQRTSGGLLNEQFF.

J is TRBJ2-3 and V is TRBV5-6, with D possibly being TRBD2 (5 bases). V was pared by 0 bases and J by 8 bases, with 7 bases between. CDR1 is SGHDT and CDR2 is YYEEEE in the germline V gene. The length of the CDR3 is 12 residues. Written as DNA, the CDR3 is TGTGCCAGCAGCTTGGCCCGGGGTACGCAGTATTTT. It yields the protein CASSLARGTQYF.

The chain joins TRBV27 to TRBJ1-4; unclear D gene. Germline CDR1 reads MNHEY; CDR2 reads SMNVEV (reference sequence). Trimming pared 0 bases from V and 6 bases from J, leaving 17 bases between. The CDR3 consists of 17 residues. The CDR3: CASSLSRGNRLDEKLFF. In nucleotides, the CDR3 is TGTGCCAGCAGTTTATCGCGCGGGAATAGACTCGATGAAAAACTGTTTTTT.

The V and J genes are TRBV7-3 and TRBJ1-2, with D possibly matching TRBD1 (5 bases). The CDR3 spans 14 residues. The ends were cut back, 2 bases at V and 3 bases at J, with 10 bases in the middle. Germline-derived CDR1 and CDR2 are SGHTA and FQGTGA. The chain's CDR3 is CASSLAVGDYGYTF. The CDR3 DNA sequence: TGTGCCAGCAGCTTAGCCGTAGGGGACTATGGCTACACCTTC.

The V and J genes are TRBV6-1 and TRBJ1-4; possibly TRBD1 for D (6 bases). Germline CDR1 is MNHNS and CDR2 is SASEGT. CDR3 length: 15 amino acids. Deletions cut 7 bases from V and 8 bases from J, with 20 bases between. For the CDR3, the DNA is TGTGCCAGCAACCGACCGGGGGGCTATGGGGAAAAACTGTTTTTT. This gives the protein CASNRPGGYGEKLFF.

The chain employs TRBV29-1 and TRBJ2-7; TRBD1 agrees at 10 bases. V dropped 1 base and J dropped 0; count of bases not matched to a gene: 3. CDR3 length: 15 residues. Germline CDR1 SQVTM, CDR2 ANQGSEA. The CDR3, as DNA: TGCAGCGTTGAAGTGGGACAGGGGATCTCCTACGAGCAGTACTTC. It is translated as CSVEVGQGISYEQYF.

The chain carries TRBV4-2 and TRBJ2-2; D gene ambiguous. The V gene lost 4 bases and the J gene lost 1 base, with 7 bases spanning the gap. Germline CDR1 LGHNA, CDR2 YNFKEQ. The CDR3 sequence is 14 residues long. The CDR3 here is CASSPGGNTGELFF. As DNA, the CDR3 is TGTGCCAGCAGCCCAGGTGGGAACACCGGGGAGCTGTTTTTT.